This record looks at one T cell receptor beta chain sequence and its context. The sample comes from a study of blood T cell repertoires in COVID-19. Study summary: Specimens from acute and convalescent COVID-19 originated in the United States, Italy and Spain. In each case, the material was cDNA or gDNA derived from T cells, B-cell-depleted T cells, or PBMCs.

Germline values: CDR1 MNHNS, CDR2 SASEGT. This CDR3 comprises 13 residues. Trimming left V 6 bases short and J 4 bases short, with 13 bases between. In the authors' methods: It was from reference gene primer amplification that nucleated cell counts were estimated. Sequencing was performed with immunoSEQ multiplex PCR; in TCRdb, only in-frame clones are kept and a portion is missing. The D gene and trimming were derived from the DNA, and the V and J assignments and clone size from that table. This table holds 200,000 to 300,000 clones, around 87% found once. The specimen sequenced was peripheral blood. The TCR sequence derives from a woman in her forties or fifties with acute or convalescent COVID-19. The rearrangement links TRBV6-1 to TRBJ2-7; D might be TRBD2 (6 bases). The CDR3 coding sequence is TGTGCCAGCAGCCCGGGACTCCGTTACGAGCAGTACTTC. This translates into CASSPGLRYEQYF.